Here is one T cell receptor beta chain with its context. Its antigen is as yet unknown. These data originate in a study of cytomegalovirus exposure and HLA in healthy donors. V shed 3 bases and J shed 4 bases, with 10 bases lying between them. Per the germline V gene, CDR1 is SGHDT and CDR2 is YYEEEE. The CDR3 is 13 residues long. Regarding the study as a whole: Differences between HLA loci emerged in a later analysis of TCR association rates, with DRB1 most and HLA-C fewest. Later work associated over 15,000 TCR beta sequences with HLA alleles at 0.05 false discovery rate.

With 60 Vbeta and 13 Jbeta primers, the PCR was carried out. TCRdb's table, derived via immunoSEQ multiplex PCR, lists solely in-frame clones and lacks some. This sample's clone table lists about 88,000 clones. Input material: PBMCs. This chain links TRBV5-6 with TRBJ1-2; tentatively, D is TRBD1 (5 bases). The receptor was derived from a girl aged 5-17 years in good health and CMV-seropositive. CDR3 sequence reads: CASSWQGPYGYTF. The DNA for the CDR3 is TGTGCCAGCAGCTGGCAGGGTCCCTATGGCTACACCTTC. The complete variable domain, with remaining parts taken from reference TRBV5-6 and TRBJ1-2, reads DAGVTQSPTHLIKTRGQQVTLRCSPKSGHDTVSWYQQALGQGPQFIFQYYEEEERQRGNFPDRFSGHQFPNYSSELNVNALLLGDSALYLCASSWQGPYGYTFGSGTRLTVV.